A single sample gave rise to the 32 T cell receptor beta chains below, sequenced in a study of Graves' ophthalmopathy and Graves' hyperthyroidism. Amplifying from RNA transcripts, the study obtained TCR beta CDR3 regions. The library came from an HTBI-primed first-round RT-PCR and a second-round multiplex PCR. MiXCR, applied by TCRdb to the multiplex PCR reads, yields one record per CDR3 protein. This table has some 160,000 distinct CDR3 sequences, about two fifths appearing once. What was sequenced was peripheral blood. The origin of the receptors is a young man with Graves' ophthalmopathy.

The gene calls are TRBV7-2 and TRBJ2-7; D may be TRBD1 (6 bases). V lost 2 bases and J 1 base, leaving 12 bases between the germline ends. The CDR3 covers 15 residues. CDR1 and CDR2 (germline): SGHTA, FQGNSA. The CDR3 sequence is CASSLSDDRSYEQYF. The CDR3 DNA reads as TGTGCCAGCAGCTTATCAGATGACAGGTCCTACGAGCAGTACTTC.

This clonotype came up many times. The chain combines TRBV28 with TRBJ2-7; 12 bases line up with TRBD1. From germline, CDR1 is MDHEN and CDR2 SYDVKM. The V gene end was trimmed by 5 bases and the J gene end by 5 bases; junction bases not matched to a gene: 13. The CDR3 loop spans 17 amino acids. Here the CDR3 DNA reads TGTGCCAGCAGTATACAGGGACAGGGGGCGCTTAGGAACGAGCAGTACTTC. This gives the protein CASSIQGQGALRNEQYF.

The V gene is TRBV6-1, the J gene TRBJ2-7, with D possibly TRBD2 on 5 matching bases. This CDR3 is built from 13 residues. V shed 5 bases and J shed 3 bases, with 11 bases lying between them. Germline V gene lookup returns CDR1 MNHNS and CDR2 SASEGT. This chain's CDR3 is CASSTGKGYEQYF. The CDR3 coding sequence is TGTGCCAGCAGTACCGGGAAGGGCTACGAGCAGTACTTC.

The chain links TRBV5-1 to TRBJ1-1, with D possibly TRBD1 on 5 matching bases. V lost 0 bases to trimming and J lost 3 bases, with 9 bases between them. CDR1 SGHRS and CDR2 YFSETQ come from the germline V gene. The CDR3 is 14 amino acids. CDR3 protein: CASSLVTDDTEAFF. CDR3 in DNA: TGCGCCAGCAGCTTGGTGACAGATGACACTGAAGCTTTCTTT.

This clonotype was detected ten times or more. V gene TRBV6-5 combines with J gene TRBJ1-5; TRBD1 matches 8 bases. The germline CDR1 and CDR2 sequences are MNHEY and SVGAGI. The V gene end was trimmed by 6 bases and the J gene end by 0 bases; junction bases not matched to a gene: 13. The CDR3 runs 18 residues. The CDR3, as DNA: TGTGCCAGCAGCTCACAGACAGGGGCCCTTCATAGCAATCAGCCCCAGCATTTT. It specifies CASSSQTGALHSNQPQHF.

Many counts were recorded for this clonotype. The chain couples TRBV29-1 to TRBJ1-2, with TRBD1 as a possible D gene (5 bases). CDR3 length: 14 amino acids. Germline-derived CDR1 and CDR2 are SQVTM and ANQGSEA. V was clipped by 7 bases and J by 3 bases, with 18 bases between them. The CDR3 is CSATGTVGDYGYTF. Written as DNA, the CDR3 is TGCAGCGCAACCGGGACTGTGGGGGACTATGGCTACACCTTC.

This clonotype has ten or more counts. The chain carries TRBV6-1 and TRBJ2-5; D gene uncertain. Germline lookup yields CDR1 MNHNS and CDR2 SASEGT. V was trimmed by 6 bases and J by 5 bases, leaving 7 bases between them. The CDR3 is 11 residues long. The DNA for the CDR3 is TGTGCCAGCAGGACATATGAGACCCAGTACTTC. This translates into CASRTYETQYF.

This clonotype was counted ten times or more. This chain connects TRBV7-2 to TRBJ1-2; no firm D call. V dropped 5 bases and J dropped 4 bases, with 17 bases sitting between them. Germline V gene lookup returns CDR1 SGHTA and CDR2 FQGNSA. This CDR3 comprises 15 residues. The CDR3 here is CASSPDPGRSYGYTF. The CDR3 DNA sequence: TGTGCCAGCAGCCCTGACCCAGGCCGTAGCTATGGCTACACCTTC.

This clonotype was seen repeatedly, ten times or more. DNA for the CDR3: TGTGCCAGCAGTTCCCTCGCTGAAGCTTTCTTT. Residues: CASSSLAEAFF. V is TRBV6-1 and J is TRBJ1-1; D remains ambiguous. V was pared by 5 bases and J by 6 bases, with 7 bases between. CDR1 MNHNS and CDR2 SASEGT come from the germline V gene. This CDR3 region has 11 residues.

This chain links TRBV6-5 with TRBJ1-2, with 7 bases fitting TRBD1. The CDR3 sequence is 14 residues long. Germline CDR1 is MNHEY and CDR2 is SVGAGI. J was trimmed by 8 bases and V by 0 bases; bases with no gene match: 6. This chain's CDR3 is CASSYSGQVGGYTF. CDR3 sequence (DNA): TGTGCCAGCAGTTACTCCGGACAGGTGGGAGGCTACACCTTC.

The genes are TRBV30 and TRBJ1-1; the D is unclear. Germline assignment: CDR1 GTSNPN and CDR2 SVGIG (reference sequence). V lost 7 bases, J lost 4 bases, and 10 bases lay in between. This CDR3 comprises 11 residues. CDR3 amino acids: CAYLRGTEAFF. Here the CDR3 DNA reads TGTGCCTACTTACGGGGCACTGAAGCTTTCTTT.

The chain joins TRBV6-4 to TRBJ1-2; D is perhaps TRBD1 (6 bases). Germline lookup yields CDR1 MRHNA and CDR2 SNTAGT. The CDR3 has 13 amino acids. Trimming removed 3 bases at V and 6 bases at J, with 11 bases between. The CDR3 DNA reads as TGTGCCAGCAGTGAGGGACACACGGATGGCTACACCTTC. Protein: CASSEGHTDGYTF.

The chain links TRBV7-8 to TRBJ2-5; TRBD2 is a possible D gene (5 bases). The CDR3 covers 15 residues. In germline, CDR1 is SGHVS, CDR2 FQNEAQ. The germline V and J ends were trimmed by 5 bases and 4 bases, with 17 bases remaining between them. The CDR3 is CASSPSLPDGETQYF. For the CDR3, the DNA is TGTGCCAGCAGCCCTAGCCTCCCGGACGGAGAGACCCAGTACTTC.

This clonotype was seen ten or more times. The chain links TRBV20-1 to TRBJ2-7; D possibly corresponds to TRBD2 (6 bases). The CDR3 runs to 11 residues. Trimming left V 3 bases short and J 4 bases short, with 7 bases between. Germline values: CDR1 DFQATT, CDR2 SNEGSKA (reference sequence). The CDR3 DNA is TGCAGTGCTAGGCGGGGTTACGAGCAGTACTTC. This sequence encodes CSARRGYEQYF.

This clonotype was found many times. The rearrangement uses TRBV6-2 or TRBV6-3 and TRBJ1-5; tentative D call: TRBD1 (5 bases). The CDR3 covers 14 residues. Trimming shortened V by 3 bases and J by 4 bases, and 10 bases separated the two germline ends. Germline loops: CDR1 MNHEY, CDR2 SVGEGT. CDR3 sequence reads: CASSYRRGNQPQHF. DNA for the CDR3: TGTGCCAGCAGTTATAGGCGGGGGAATCAGCCCCAGCATTTT.

The rearrangement uses TRBV10-1 and TRBJ2-7; 9 bases are shared with TRBD2. CDR1 WNHNN and CDR2 SYGVQD come from the germline V gene (reference sequence). This CDR3 is built from 14 residues. With V trimmed by 5 bases and J by 6 bases, 8 bases remained unmatched. This CDR3 reads CASSTGTSSSEQYF. CDR3 in DNA: TGCGCCAGCAGTACCGGGACTAGCAGCTCCGAGCAGTACTTC.

This clonotype was detected ten times or more. Written as DNA, the CDR3 is TGTGCCAGCAGCCCCTATTCGGACTGTGGCTACACCTTC. It is translated as CASSPYSDCGYTF. The chain has TRBV27 and TRBJ1-2; D remains unclear. Germline V CDR1 and CDR2: MNHEY, SMNVEV (reference sequence). This CDR3 comprises 13 residues. The V gene lost 6 bases and the J gene lost 7 bases, with 15 bases spanning the gap.

The chain combines TRBV6-5 with TRBJ1-2, with a weak D call TRBD1 (5 bases). Germline V gene data show CDR1 as MNHEY and CDR2 as SVGAGI. With 2 bases removed from V and 0 bases from J, the gap between germline ends came to 16 bases. The CDR3 sequence is 17 residues long. The CDR3, as DNA: TGTGCCAGCAGTTACACGACAGTGCCGCCGCCTAACTATGGCTACACCTTC. Translating it yields CASSYTTVPPPNYGYTF.

This clonotype was detected ten times or more. The genes are TRBV28 and TRBJ2-4; the D gene could be TRBD1 or TRBD2 (7 bases each). Germline V lookup: CDR1 MDHEN, CDR2 SYDVKM. CDR3 length: 15 residues. V lost 8 bases, J lost 8 bases, and 22 bases lay in between. CDR3 in amino acids: CASLNQGGVSDIQYF. The CDR3 coding sequence is TGTGCCAGCCTTAACCAGGGGGGGGTGAGCGACATTCAGTACTTC.

The genes are TRBV12-3 or TRBV12-4 and TRBJ1-5; no clear D. V shed 3 bases and J shed 5 bases, with 11 bases lying between them. This CDR3 has 14 residues. CDR3 bases: TGTGCCAGCAGTTTGACGAGGGTTGATCAGCCCCAGCATTTT. It encodes CASSLTRVDQPQHF.

The chain carries TRBV7-6 and TRBJ1-1; D is perhaps TRBD1 (6 bases). V lost 2 bases to trimming and J lost 3 bases, with 13 bases between them. The CDR3 sequence is 15 residues long. From germline, CDR1 is SGHVS and CDR2 FNYEAQ. DNA for the CDR3: TGTGCCAGCAGCTTATTCGACAGGTCGGACACTGAAGCTTTCTTT. Protein product: CASSLFDRSDTEAFF.

The V and J genes are TRBV12-3 or TRBV12-4 and TRBJ2-1, with D possibly matching TRBD2 (6 bases). V was trimmed by 1 base and J by 8 bases, leaving 15 bases between them. This CDR3 contains 15 residues. The CDR3: CASSLVTGEGYEQFF. CDR3 coding DNA: TGTGCCAGCAGTTTAGTTACGGGAGAGGGATATGAGCAGTTCTTC.

This clonotype was seen many times. The V call is TRBV29-1, the J call TRBJ1-5, with 8 bases that match TRBD1. Germline V gene data show CDR1 as SQVTM and CDR2 as ANQGSEA. V shed 4 bases and J 4 bases; nucleotides not matched to a gene: 9. The CDR3 extends over 15 amino acids. Written as DNA, the CDR3 is TGCAGCGTTGCGCTAGGAACAGGGGGAAATCAGCCCCAGCATTTT. It yields the protein CSVALGTGGNQPQHF.

This clonotype has ten or more counts. V usage is TRBV30 and J usage is TRBJ2-5, with a possible D match to TRBD1 (6 bases). Germline CDR1 and CDR2: GTSNPN and SVGIG (reference sequence). The CDR3 is made up of 12 amino acids. Between the trimmed V and J ends, which lost 3 bases and 2 bases, there was a span of 7 bases. Here the CDR3 reads CAWRRGQETQYF. The CDR3 DNA follows: TGTGCCTGGAGAAGGGGGCAAGAGACCCAGTACTTC.

At least ten counts were recorded for this clonotype. The rearrangement joins TRBV30 to TRBJ1-2, with D possibly matching TRBD1 (5 bases). The germline CDR1 and CDR2 sequences are GTSNPN and SVGIG (reference sequence). The V end was cut by 3 bases, the J end by 0 bases, with 14 bases between. The CDR3 is 15 amino acids. DNA of the CDR3: TGTGCCTGGAGGAAACAGGCCCCTACTAACTATGGCTACACCTTC. Translated: CAWRKQAPTNYGYTF.

This clonotype showed up many times. The CDR3 nucleotides read TGCGCCAGCAGCCGCCACTACTCCGGGACAGGGGCATCTTACGAGCAGTACTTC. This translates into CASSRHYSGTGASYEQYF. The V and J genes are TRBV4-1 and TRBJ2-7, with 10 bases aligning to TRBD1. CDR1 MGHRA and CDR2 YSYEKL come from the germline V gene. The CDR3 spans 18 residues. The junction had 16 bases not matched to a gene; V was cut back by 4 bases and J by 4 bases.

This clonotype was detected ten times or more. CDR3 in DNA: TGTGCCAGTAGTTTCCCCGGGACAGGTGAGGAGACTGAAGCTTTCTTT. Its translation: CASSFPGTGEETEAFF. V is TRBV19 and J is TRBJ1-1; TRBD1 agrees at 8 bases. Looked up from germline, CDR1 is LNHDA and CDR2 is SQIVND (reference sequence). CDR3 length: 16 amino acids. V was clipped by 5 bases and J by 5 bases; unmatched bases: 13.

This clonotype was detected only once. V gene TRBV6-1 combines with J gene TRBJ2-5; TRBD1 aligns across 7 bases. The CDR3 is 14 amino acids. Germline V gene sequence: CDR1 MNHNS, CDR2 SASEGT. V lost 6 bases to trimming and J lost 1 base; unmatched junction nucleotides: 5. DNA for the CDR3: TGTGCCAGCAGGGGCAGGGGGATCCAAGAGACCCAGTACTTC. It specifies CASRGRGIQETQYF.

This clonotype was observed at least ten times. V gene TRBV5-1 combines with J gene TRBJ2-7; tentatively, D is TRBD2 (9 bases). The CDR3 is 17 amino acids. In germline, CDR1 is SGHRS, CDR2 YFSETQ. With 2 bases removed from V and 2 bases from J, the gap between germline ends came to 20 bases. The CDR3: CASSFEPSGTGAYEQYF. The DNA of the CDR3 is TGCGCCAGCAGCTTCGAGCCTAGCGGGACAGGTGCCTACGAGCAGTACTTC. Drawing the rest from reference TRBV5-1 and TRBJ2-7, the complete variable domain is KAGVTQTPRYLIKTRGQQVTLSCSPISGHRSVSWYQQTPGQGLQFLFEYFSETQRNKGNFPGRFSGRQFSNSRSEMNVSTLELGDSALYLCASSFEPSGTGAYEQYFGPGTRLTVT.

This chain connects TRBV7-8 to TRBJ2-7; unclear D gene. From germline, CDR1 is SGHVS and CDR2 FQNEAQ. V lost 5 bases, J lost 0 bases, and 17 bases lay in between. This CDR3 has 16 residues. The CDR3 bases are TGTGCCAGCAGCCCGGTATTAGCCGCCCTCTCCTACGAGCAGTACTTC. Translated: CASSPVLAALSYEQYF.

This clonotype was seen many times. This chain joins TRBV30 and TRBJ1-1, with D perhaps matching TRBD1 (5 bases). CDR1 and CDR2 (germline): GTSNPN, SVGIG (reference sequence). The CDR3 is made up of 17 amino acids. The V and J ends lost 0 bases and 3 bases respectively, with 20 bases between them. CDR3 residues: CAWSVGTVPMGYTEAFF. The DNA of the CDR3 is TGTGCCTGGAGTGTAGGGACCGTCCCAATGGGGTACACTGAAGCTTTCTTT. Based on the CDR3 plus reference TRBV30 and TRBJ1-1, the full variable domain is SQTIHQWPATLVQPVGSPLSLECTVEGTSNPNLYWYRQAAGRGLQLLFYSVGIGQISSEVPQNLSASRPQDRQFILSSKKLLLSDSGFYLCAWSVGTVPMGYTEAFFGQGTRLTVV.

This chain connects TRBV11-2 to TRBJ1-2; 10 nucleotides agree with TRBD1. Germline V lookup: CDR1 SGHAT, CDR2 FQNNGV. V was pared by 4 bases and J by 4 bases, with 9 bases of the junction left unmatched. The CDR3 length is 16 residues. CDR3 sequence: CASSYSGQGTAYGYTF. The CDR3, as DNA: TGTGCCAGCAGCTATTCGGGACAGGGGACGGCCTATGGCTACACCTTC.